Included here is one TCR beta chain sequence, with context. This entry belongs to a study of cytomegalovirus exposure and HLA in healthy donors. Germline trimming cut 4 bases from V and 0 bases from J; bases unmatched to any gene: 6. From germline, CDR1 is MNHEY and CDR2 SMNVEV (reference sequence). This CDR3 region has 17 residues. The PCR was carried out with 60 Vbeta primers and 13 Jbeta primers. Measured with immunoSEQ multiplex PCR; TCRdb has only the in-frame clones, and not every one. Of 150,000 to 200,000 clones listed, approximately 85% were seen once; the top ten hold around 1.9%. Sequencing was done on a sample of PBMCs. This clonotype was obtained from a man aged 18 to 35 in good health and CMV-seronegative. V usage is TRBV27 and J usage is TRBJ2-6, with 7 positions matching TRBD1. The CDR3 is CASSWTGTGSGANVLTF. The CDR3 DNA follows: TGTGCCAGCAGTTGGACAGGTACCGGCTCTGGGGCCAACGTCCTGACTTTC.